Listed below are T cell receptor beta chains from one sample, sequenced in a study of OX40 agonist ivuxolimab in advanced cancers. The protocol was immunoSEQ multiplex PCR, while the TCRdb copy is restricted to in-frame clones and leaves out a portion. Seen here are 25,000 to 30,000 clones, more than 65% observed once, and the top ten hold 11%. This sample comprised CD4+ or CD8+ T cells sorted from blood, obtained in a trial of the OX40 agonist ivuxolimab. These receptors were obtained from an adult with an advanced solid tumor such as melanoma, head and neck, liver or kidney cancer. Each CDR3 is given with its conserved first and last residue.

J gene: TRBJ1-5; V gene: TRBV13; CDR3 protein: CASSIGQGPDQPQHF
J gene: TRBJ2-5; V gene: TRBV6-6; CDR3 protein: CASSSWDKIQETQYF
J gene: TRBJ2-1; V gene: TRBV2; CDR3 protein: CASNPSYNEQFF
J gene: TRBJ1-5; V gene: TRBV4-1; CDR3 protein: CASSPSASNQPQHF
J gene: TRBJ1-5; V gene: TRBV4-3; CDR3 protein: CASSQVGQPQHF
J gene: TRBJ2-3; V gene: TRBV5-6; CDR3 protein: CASSPHGGVGDGDTQYF
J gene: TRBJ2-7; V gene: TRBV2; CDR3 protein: CASSLGGVRDEQYF
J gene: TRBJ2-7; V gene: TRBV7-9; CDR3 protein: CASSRRSGTGSYEQYF
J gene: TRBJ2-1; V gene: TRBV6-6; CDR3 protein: CASSSFPADEQFF
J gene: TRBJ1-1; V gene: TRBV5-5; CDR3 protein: CASSIAGAATFF
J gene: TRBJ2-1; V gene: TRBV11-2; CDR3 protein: CASSLEGGLYEQFF
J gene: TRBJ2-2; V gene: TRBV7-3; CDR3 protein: CASSPEIAGKGSGELFF
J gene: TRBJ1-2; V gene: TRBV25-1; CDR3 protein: CASSAGTGAYGYTF
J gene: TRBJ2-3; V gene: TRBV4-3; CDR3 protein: CASSHAELAGGGTDTQYF
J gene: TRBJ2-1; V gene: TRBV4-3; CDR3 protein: CASSQGRSRGEQFF
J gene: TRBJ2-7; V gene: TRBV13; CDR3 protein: CASAGGAGEAYEQYF
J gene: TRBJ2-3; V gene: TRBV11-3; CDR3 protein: CASSSRGSLADTQYF
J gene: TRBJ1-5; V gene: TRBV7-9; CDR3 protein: CASSSGNRYSNQPQHF
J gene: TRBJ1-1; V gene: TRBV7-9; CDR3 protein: CASSYRATEAFF
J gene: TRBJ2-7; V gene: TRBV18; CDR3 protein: CASSPPDGELTYEQYF
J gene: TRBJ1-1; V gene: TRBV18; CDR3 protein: CASSPWGFEDTEAFF
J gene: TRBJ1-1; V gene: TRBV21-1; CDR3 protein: CASSSAIRRTEAFF
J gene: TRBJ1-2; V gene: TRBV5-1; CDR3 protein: CASRLVTGGHGYTF
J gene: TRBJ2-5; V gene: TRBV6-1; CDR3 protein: CASSRGTEQETQYF
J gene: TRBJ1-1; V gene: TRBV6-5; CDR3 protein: CASSYGGGTEAFF
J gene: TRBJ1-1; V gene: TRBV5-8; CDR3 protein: CASSRTGNTEAFF
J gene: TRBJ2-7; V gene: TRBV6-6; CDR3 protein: CASSYGTGAYEQYF
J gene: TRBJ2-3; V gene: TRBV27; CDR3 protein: CASSPIGGRRTDTQYF
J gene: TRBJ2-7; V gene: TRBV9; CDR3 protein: CASSVGPSRGHEQYF
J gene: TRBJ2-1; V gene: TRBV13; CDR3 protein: CASSSTGTTGGYEQFF
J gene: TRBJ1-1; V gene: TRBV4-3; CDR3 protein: CASSQVDTSHTEAFF
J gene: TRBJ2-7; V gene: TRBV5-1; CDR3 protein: CASSLAGGGGYEQYF
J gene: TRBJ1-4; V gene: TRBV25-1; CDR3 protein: CASSPGRGVELFF
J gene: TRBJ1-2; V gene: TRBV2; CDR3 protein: CASSGTGATSGYTF
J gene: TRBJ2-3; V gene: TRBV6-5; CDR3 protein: CASSWGAGPSTDTQYF
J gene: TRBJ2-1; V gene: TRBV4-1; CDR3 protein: CASSQDWNRDLYNEQFF
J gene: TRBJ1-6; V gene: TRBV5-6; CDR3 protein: CASSLGETGAPLHF
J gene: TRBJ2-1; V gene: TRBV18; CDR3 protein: CASSADRLNEQFF
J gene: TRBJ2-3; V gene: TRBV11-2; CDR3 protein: CASSLGNTQYF
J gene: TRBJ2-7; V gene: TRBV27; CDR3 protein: CASSFWAGGSYEQYF
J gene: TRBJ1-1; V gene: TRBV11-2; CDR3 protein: CASSQYGQGMNTEAFF
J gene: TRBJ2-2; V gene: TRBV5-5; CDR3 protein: CASSLAVVGELFF
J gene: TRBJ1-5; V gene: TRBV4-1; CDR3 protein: CASSDGQGSPQPQHF
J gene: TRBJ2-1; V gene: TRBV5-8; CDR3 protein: CASTPQGGFEQFF
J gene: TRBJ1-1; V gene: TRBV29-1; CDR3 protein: CSVVLDRARDTEAFF
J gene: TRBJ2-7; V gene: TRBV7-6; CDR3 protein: CASSLAPSGGPYEQYF
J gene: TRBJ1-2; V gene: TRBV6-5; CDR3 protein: CASSDGTVYGYTF
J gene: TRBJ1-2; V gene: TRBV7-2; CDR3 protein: CASSLDSGRDGYTF
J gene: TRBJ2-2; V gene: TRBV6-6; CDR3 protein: CATLSIGTGELFF
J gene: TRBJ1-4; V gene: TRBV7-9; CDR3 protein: CASSSPTTGFNEKLFF
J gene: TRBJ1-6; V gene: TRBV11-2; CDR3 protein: CASSLGRAGNSPLHF
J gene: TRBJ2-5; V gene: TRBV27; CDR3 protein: CASSPLSGGETQYF
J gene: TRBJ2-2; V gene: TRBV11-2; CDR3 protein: CASTGLAGLGELFF
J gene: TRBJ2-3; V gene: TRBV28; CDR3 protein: CASSLDLDRATDTQYF
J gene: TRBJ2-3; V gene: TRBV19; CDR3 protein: CASSGAGGYTDTQYF
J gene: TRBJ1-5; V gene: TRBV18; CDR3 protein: CASSPGAGINQPQHF
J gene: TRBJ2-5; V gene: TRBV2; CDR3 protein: CASHSAGLRETQYF
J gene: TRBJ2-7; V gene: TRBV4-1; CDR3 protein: CASSQEGGREQYF
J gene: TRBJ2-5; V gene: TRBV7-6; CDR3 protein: CASSLAFGGSEETQYF